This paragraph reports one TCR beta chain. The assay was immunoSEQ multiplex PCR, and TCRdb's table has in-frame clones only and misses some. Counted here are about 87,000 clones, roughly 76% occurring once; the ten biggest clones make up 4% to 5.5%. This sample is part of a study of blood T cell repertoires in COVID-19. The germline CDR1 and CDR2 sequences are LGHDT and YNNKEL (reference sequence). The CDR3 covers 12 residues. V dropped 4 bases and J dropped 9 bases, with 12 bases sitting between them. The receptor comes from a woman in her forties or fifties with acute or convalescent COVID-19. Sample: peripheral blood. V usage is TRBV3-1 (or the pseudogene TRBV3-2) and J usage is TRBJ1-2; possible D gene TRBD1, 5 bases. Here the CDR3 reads CASSPSGIRYTF. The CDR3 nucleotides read TGTGCCAGCAGCCCTTCAGGGATACGCTACACCTTC.